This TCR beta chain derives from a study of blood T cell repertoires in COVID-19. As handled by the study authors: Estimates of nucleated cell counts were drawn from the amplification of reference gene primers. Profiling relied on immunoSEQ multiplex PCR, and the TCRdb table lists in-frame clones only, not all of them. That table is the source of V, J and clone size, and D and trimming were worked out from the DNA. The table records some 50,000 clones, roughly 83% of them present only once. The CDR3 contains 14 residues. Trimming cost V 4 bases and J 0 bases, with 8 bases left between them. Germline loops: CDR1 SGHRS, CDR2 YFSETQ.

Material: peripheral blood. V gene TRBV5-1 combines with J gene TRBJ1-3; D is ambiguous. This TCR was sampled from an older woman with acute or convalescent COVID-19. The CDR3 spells CASSRDTSGNTIYF. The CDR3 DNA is TGCGCCAGCAGCCGTGACACCTCTGGAAACACCATATATTTT.